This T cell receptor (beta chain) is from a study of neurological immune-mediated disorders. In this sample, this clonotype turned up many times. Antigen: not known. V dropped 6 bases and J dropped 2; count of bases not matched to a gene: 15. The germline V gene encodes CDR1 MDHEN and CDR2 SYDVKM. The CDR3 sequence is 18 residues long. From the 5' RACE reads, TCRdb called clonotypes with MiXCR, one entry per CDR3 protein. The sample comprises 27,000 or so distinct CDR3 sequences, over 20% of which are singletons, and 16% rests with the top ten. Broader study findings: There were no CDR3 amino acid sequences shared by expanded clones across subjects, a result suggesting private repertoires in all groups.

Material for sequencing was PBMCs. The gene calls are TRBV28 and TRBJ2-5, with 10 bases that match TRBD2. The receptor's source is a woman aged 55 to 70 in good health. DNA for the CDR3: TGTGCCAGCAGGGGAGAGCCAAGCGGGGGGGTCACTCAAGAGACCCAGTACTTC. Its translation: CASRGEPSGGVTQETQYF.